Included here is one T cell receptor beta chain sequence, with context. Antigen specificity is unknown. Germline and junction disagree at one end, which may indicate a read error. Other DNA sequences of this sample code for an identical CDR3. CDR1 GTSNPN and CDR2 SVGIG come from the germline V gene (reference sequence). The CDR3 sequence is 12 residues long. This specimen comes from a study of cytomegalovirus exposure and HLA in healthy donors. At the level of the study: Genotyping of more than 300 donors showed that about 84% belonged to the Caucasian-associated ancestry cluster. Regarding the study as a whole: Analysis was carried out at a later point, and it linked a missense DCLRE1C variant to TCR beta V- and J-gene trimming.

PCR used 60 Vbeta primers and 13 Jbeta primers. Assay used: immunoSEQ multiplex PCR; TCRdb lists only in-frame clones, some missing. The profile covers about 120,000 clones, with 74% appearing a single time and about 2% taken by the ten largest. Sequencing was performed on PBMCs. The V and J genes are TRBV30 and TRBJ1-3; no clear D. This clonotype was obtained from a human donor in good health. The CDR3, as DNA: TGCGCCTGGAGTCTAATTAGAAACACCATATATTTT. It codes for CAWSLIRNTIYF.